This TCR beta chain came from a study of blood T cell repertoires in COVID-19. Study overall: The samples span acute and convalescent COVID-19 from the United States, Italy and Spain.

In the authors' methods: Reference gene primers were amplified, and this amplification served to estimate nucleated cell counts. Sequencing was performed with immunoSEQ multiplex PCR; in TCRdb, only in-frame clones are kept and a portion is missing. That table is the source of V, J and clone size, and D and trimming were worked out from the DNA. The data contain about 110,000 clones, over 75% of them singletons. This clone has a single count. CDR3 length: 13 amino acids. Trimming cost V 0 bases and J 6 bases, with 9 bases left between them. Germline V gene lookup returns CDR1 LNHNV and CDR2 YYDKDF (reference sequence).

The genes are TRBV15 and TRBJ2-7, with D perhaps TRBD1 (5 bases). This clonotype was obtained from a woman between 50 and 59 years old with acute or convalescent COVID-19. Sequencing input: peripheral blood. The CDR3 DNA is TGTGCCACCAGCAGAGATTACCAGGGCGAGCAGTACTTC. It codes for CATSRDYQGEQYF.